Below, 3 T cell receptor beta chains from the same sample are listed, as sequenced in a study of blood T cell repertoires in COVID-19 (dated by TCRdb to between 2020 and 2021). The library was obtained by the immunoSEQ multiplex PCR assay. Imported from immuneACCESS, the table was reduced by TCRdb to in-frame sequences with V and J called. These copies leave out some clones; in studies compared against another copy, an unresolved V gene accounts for under half, and the cause of the remainder is not known. For this sample there are fewer than 200,000 clones; approximately 79% appear just once. The top ten constitute about 5% of the sample. The sequenced material came from PBMCs or T cells enriched from blood (not recorded which). These receptors were obtained from a woman aged 55-70 years with acute COVID-19.

The chain uses TRBV5-4 and TRBJ2-1, with unresolved D. CDR1 and CDR2 (germline): SGHNT, YYREEE (reference sequence). V was cut by 3 bases and J by 5 bases, with 18 bases left in between. The CDR3 contains 16 residues. In DNA form, the CDR3 reads TGTGCCAGCAGCTCCCCTCGCCCAGGCGACGACAATGAGCAGTTCTTC. Protein product: CASSSPRPGDDNEQFF. Based on the CDR3 plus reference TRBV5-4 and TRBJ2-1, the full variable domain is ETGVTQSPTHLIKTRGQQVTLRCSSQSGHNTVSWYQQALGQGPQFIFQYYREEENGRGNFPPRFSGLQFPNYSSELNVNALELDDSALYLCASSSPRPGDDNEQFFGPGTRLTVL.

This clone was counted between two and nine times. The genes are TRBV3-1 (or the pseudogene TRBV3-2) and TRBJ1-2, with D maybe TRBD1 (5 bases). The CDR3 is 12 amino acids. Trimming shortened V by 8 bases and J by 8 bases, and 15 bases separated the two germline ends. CDR1 and CDR2 from the germline V gene are LGHDT and YNNKEL (reference sequence). The CDR3 loop is CASARGGSGYTF. Here the CDR3 DNA reads TGTGCCAGCGCCCGGGGGGGGAGCGGCTACACCTTC.

The chain has TRBV7-6 and TRBJ2-5, with no clear D. Trimming left V 3 bases short and J 4 bases short, with 18 bases between. The CDR3 contains 16 residues. The V gene's germline CDR1 is SGHVS and CDR2 FNYEAQ. The CDR3 here is CASSFGLGRPGETQYF. CDR3 nucleotides: TGTGCCAGCAGCTTTGGGTTAGGTAGACCAGGAGAGACCCAGTACTTC.